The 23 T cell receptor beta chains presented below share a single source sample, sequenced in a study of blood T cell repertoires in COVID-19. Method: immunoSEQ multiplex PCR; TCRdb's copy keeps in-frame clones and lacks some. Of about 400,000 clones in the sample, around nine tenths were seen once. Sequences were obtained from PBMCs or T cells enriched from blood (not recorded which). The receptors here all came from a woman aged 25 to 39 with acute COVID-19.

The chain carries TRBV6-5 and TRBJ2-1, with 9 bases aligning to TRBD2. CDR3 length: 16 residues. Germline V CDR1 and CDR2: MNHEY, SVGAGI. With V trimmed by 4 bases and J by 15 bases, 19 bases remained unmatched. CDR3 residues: CASSSTSTPTSGLSFF. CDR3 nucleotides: TGTGCCAGCAGTTCTACCTCGACTCCGACTAGCGGCCTTTCGTTCTTC.

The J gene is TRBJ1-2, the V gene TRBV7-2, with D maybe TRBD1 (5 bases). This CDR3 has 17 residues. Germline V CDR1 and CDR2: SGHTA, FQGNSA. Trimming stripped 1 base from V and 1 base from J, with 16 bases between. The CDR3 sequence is CASSLGGTGSGNYGYTF. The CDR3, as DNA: TGTGCCAGCAGCTTAGGAGGGACTGGATCGGGTAACTATGGCTACACCTTC.

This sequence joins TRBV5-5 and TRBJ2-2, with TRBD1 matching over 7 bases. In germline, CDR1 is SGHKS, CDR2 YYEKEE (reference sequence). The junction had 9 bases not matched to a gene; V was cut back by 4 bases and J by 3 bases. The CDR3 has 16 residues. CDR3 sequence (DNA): TGTGCCAGCAGCACTGACAGGGAAAGGGACACCGGGGAGCTGTTTTTT. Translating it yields CASSTDRERDTGELFF.

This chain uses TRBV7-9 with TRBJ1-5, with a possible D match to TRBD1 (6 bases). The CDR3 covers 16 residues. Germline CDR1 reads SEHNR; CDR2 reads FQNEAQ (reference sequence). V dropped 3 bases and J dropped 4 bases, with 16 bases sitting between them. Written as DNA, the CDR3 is TGTGCCAGCAGCTTTACGGGGGGCAAGGGGAATCAGCCCCAGCATTTT. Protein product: CASSFTGGKGNQPQHF.

Here the CDR3 DNA reads TGTGCCAGCAGCCTGACGACACTCCTCTCTGGAAACACCATATATTTT. Translation gives CASSLTTLLSGNTIYF. J is TRBJ1-3 and V is TRBV9; no firm D call. Trimming shortened V by 4 bases and J by 0 bases, and 14 bases separated the two germline ends. The CDR3 is made up of 16 amino acids. Germline V gene data show CDR1 as SGDLS and CDR2 as YYNGEE.

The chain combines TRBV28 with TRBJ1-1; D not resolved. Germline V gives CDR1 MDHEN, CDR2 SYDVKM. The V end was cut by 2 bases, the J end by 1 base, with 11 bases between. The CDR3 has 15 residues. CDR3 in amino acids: CASSLLQRGNTEAFF. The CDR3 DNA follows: TGTGCCAGCAGTTTACTACAGCGGGGGAACACTGAAGCTTTCTTT.

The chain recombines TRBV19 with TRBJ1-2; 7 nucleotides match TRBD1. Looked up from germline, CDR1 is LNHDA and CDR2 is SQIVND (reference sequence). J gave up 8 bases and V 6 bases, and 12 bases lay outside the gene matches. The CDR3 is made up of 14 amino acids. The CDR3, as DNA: TGTGCCAGTAGGGCCGGGACAGCAGCTGGGGGCTACACCTTC. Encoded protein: CASRAGTAAGGYTF.

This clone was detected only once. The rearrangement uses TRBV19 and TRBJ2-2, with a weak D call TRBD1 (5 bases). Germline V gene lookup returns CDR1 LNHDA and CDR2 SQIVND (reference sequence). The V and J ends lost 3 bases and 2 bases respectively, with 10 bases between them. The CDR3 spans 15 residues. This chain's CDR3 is CASSIEQGNTGELFF. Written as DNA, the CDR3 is TGTGCCAGTAGTATTGAGCAGGGTAACACCGGGGAGCTGTTTTTT.

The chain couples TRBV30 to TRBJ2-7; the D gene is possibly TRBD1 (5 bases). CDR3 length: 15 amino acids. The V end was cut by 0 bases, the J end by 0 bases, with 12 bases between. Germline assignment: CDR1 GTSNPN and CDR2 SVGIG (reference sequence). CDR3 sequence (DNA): TGTGCCTGGAGTGTATCAACAGGTTCCTCCTACGAGCAGTACTTC. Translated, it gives CAWSVSTGSSYEQYF.

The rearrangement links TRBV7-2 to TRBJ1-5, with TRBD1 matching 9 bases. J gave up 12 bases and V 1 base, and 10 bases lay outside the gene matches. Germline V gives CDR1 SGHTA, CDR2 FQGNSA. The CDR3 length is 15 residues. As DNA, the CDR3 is TGTGCCAGCAGCTTAGAAGGGGACAGGGCAAGTTTCCAGCATTTT. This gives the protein CASSLEGDRASFQHF.

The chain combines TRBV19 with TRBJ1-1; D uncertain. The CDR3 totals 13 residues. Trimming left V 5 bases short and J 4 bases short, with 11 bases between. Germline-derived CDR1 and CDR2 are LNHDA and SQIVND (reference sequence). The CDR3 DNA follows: TGTGCCAGTAGTTTCGCGGGTCTCACTGAAGCTTTCTTT. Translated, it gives CASSFAGLTEAFF.

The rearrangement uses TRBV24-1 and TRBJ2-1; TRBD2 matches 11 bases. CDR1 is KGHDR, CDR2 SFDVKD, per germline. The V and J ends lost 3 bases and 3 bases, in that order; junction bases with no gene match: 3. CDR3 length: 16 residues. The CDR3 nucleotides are TGTGCCACCAGTGATGTAGCGGGGGGGAACTACAATGAGCAGTTCTTC. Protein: CATSDVAGGNYNEQFF.

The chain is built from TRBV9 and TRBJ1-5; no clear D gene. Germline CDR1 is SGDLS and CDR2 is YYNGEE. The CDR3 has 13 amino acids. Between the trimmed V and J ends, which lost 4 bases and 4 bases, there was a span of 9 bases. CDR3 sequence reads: CASSRTGNQPQHF. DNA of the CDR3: TGTGCCAGCAGCCGGACGGGGAATCAGCCCCAGCATTTT.

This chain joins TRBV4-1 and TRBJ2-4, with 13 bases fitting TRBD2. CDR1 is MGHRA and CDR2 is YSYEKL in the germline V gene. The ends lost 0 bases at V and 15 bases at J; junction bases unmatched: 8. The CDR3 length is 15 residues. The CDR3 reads CASSQDGRGLAGRYF. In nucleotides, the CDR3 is TGCGCCAGCAGCCAAGATGGGAGGGGACTAGCGGGGCGGTACTTC.

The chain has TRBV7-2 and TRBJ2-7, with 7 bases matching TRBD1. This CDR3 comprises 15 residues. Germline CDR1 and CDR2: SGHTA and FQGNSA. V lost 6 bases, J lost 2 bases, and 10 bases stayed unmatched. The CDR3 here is CASRLSRDSTYEQYF. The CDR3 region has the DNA TGTGCCAGCAGATTGTCCCGGGACAGTACCTACGAGCAGTACTTC.

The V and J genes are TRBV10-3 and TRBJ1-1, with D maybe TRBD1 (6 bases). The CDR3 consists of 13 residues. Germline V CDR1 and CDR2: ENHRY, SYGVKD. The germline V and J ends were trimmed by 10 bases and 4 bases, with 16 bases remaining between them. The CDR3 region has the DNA TGTGCCACCAAAGAGGGGGTTGGCACTGAAGCTTTCTTT. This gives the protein CATKEGVGTEAFF.

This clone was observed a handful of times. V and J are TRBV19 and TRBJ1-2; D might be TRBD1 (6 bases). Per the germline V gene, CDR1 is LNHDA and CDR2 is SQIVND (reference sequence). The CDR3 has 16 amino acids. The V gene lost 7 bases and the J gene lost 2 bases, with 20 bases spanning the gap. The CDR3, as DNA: TGTGCCAGTACGAGCACAGGGACCGAGAAAAACTATGGCTACACCTTC. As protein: CASTSTGTEKNYGYTF.

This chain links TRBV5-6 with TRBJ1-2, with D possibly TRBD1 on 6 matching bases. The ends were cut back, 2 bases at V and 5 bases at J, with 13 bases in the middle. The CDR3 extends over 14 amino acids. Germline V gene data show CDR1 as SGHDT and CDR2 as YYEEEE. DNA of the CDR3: TGTGCCAGCAGCTTAGTAGGACAGTGGTATGGCTACACCTTC. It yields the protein CASSLVGQWYGYTF.

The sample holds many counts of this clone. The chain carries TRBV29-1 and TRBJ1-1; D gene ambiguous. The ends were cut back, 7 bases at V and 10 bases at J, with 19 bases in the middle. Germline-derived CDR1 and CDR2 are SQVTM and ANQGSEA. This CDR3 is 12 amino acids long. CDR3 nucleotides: TGCAGCGCGCTCCGAGGGTTAGTTGGAGCTTTCTTT. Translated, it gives CSALRGLVGAFF. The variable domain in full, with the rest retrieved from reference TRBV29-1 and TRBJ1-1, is SAVISQKPSRDICQRGTSLTIQCQVDSQVTMMFWYRQQPGQSLTLIATANQGSEATYESGFVIDKFPISRPNLTFSTLTVSNMSPEDSSIYLCSALRGLVGAFFGQGTRLTVV.

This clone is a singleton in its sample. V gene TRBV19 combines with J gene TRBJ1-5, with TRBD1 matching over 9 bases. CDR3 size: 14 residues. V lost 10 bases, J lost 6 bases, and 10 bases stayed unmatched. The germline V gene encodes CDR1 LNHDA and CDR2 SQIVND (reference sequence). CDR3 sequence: CATKPGTGRQPQHF. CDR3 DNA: TGTGCCACCAAACCCGGGACAGGGCGTCAGCCCCAGCATTTT.

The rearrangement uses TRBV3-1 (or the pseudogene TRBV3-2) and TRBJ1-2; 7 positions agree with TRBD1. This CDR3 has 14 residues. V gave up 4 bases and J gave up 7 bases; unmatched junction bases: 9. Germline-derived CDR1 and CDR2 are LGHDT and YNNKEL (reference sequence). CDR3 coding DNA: TGTGCCAGCAGCCCCCGACAGGGCGCCCTTGGCTACACCTTC. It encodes CASSPRQGALGYTF.

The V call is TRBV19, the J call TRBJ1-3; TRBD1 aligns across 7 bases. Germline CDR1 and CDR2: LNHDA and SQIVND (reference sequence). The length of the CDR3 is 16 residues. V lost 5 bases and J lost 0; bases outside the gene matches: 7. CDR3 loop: CASSGPGQSSGNTIYF. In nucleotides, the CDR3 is TGTGCCAGTAGTGGTCCGGGACAGAGCTCTGGAAACACCATATATTTT.

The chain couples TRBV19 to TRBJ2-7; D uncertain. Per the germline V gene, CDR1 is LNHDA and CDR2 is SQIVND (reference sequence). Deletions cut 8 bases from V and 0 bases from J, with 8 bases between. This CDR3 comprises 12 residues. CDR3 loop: CASASPSYEQYF. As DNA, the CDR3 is TGTGCCAGTGCGAGCCCCTCCTACGAGCAGTACTTC.